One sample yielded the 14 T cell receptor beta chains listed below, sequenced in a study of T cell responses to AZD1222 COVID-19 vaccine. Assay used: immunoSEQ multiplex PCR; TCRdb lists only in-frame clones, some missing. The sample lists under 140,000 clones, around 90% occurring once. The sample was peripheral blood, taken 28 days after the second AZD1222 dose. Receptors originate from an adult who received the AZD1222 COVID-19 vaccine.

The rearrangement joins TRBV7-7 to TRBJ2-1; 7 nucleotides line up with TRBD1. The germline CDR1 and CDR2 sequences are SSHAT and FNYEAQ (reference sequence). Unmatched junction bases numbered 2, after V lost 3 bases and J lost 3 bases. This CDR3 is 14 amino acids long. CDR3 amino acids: CASSFRQGYNEQFF. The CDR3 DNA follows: TGTGCCAGCAGCTTTAGACAGGGCTACAATGAGCAGTTCTTC.

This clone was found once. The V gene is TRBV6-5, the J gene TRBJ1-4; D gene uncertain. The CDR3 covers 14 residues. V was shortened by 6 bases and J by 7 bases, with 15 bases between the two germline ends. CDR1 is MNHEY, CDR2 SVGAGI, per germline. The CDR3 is CASREVILGEKLFF. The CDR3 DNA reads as TGTGCCAGCAGGGAGGTCATACTGGGTGAAAAACTGTTTTTT.

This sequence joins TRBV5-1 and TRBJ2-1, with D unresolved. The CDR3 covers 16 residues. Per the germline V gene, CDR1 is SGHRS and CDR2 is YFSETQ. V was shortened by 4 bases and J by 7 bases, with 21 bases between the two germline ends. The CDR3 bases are TGCGCCAGCAGCCCCTCTTTTAGTCGGGTGGTTAATGAGCAGTTCTTC. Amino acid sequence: CASSPSFSRVVNEQFF.

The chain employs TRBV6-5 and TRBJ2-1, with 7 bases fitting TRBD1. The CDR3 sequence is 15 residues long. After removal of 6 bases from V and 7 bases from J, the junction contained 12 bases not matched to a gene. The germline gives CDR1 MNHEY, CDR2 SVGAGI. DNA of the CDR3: TGTGCCAGCAGACCGGGACAGTCCGGGAAAAATGAGCAGTTCTTC. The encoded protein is CASRPGQSGKNEQFF.

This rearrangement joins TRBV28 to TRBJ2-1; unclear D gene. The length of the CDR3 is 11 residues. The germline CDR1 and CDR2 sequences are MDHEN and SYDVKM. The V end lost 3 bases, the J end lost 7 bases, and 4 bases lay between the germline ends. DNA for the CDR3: TGTGCCAGCAGTTTCCGAAATGAGCAGTTCTTC. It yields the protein CASSFRNEQFF.

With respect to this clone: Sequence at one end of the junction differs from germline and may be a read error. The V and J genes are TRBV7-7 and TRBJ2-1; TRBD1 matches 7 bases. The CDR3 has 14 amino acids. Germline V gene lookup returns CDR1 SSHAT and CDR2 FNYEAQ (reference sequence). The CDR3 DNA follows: TGTGCTAGCAGCTTAGCGACAGGGAACAATGAGCAGTTCTTC. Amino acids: CASSLATGNNEQFF.

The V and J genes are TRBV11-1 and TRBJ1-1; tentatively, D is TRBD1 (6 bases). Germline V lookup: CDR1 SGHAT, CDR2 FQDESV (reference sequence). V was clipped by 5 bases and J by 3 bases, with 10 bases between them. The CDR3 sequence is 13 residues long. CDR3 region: CASSRNRDTEAFF. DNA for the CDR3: TGTGCCAGCAGCCGGAACAGGGACACTGAAGCTTTCTTT.

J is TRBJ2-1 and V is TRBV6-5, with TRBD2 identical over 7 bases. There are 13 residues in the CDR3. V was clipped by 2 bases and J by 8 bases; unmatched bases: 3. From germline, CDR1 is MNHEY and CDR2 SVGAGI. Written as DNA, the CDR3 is TGTGCCAGCAGTTACCTGGGAGGGGATGAGCAGTTCTTC. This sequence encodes CASSYLGGDEQFF.

In nucleotides, the CDR3 is TGCGCCAGCAGCCTGGGCCGCTACGAGCAGTACTTC. It is translated as CASSLGRYEQYF. The chain has TRBV5-1 and TRBJ2-7; the D is unclear. CDR3 length: 12 residues. The V end lost 4 bases, the J end lost 3 bases, and 8 bases lay between the germline ends. Germline V lookup: CDR1 SGHRS, CDR2 YFSETQ.

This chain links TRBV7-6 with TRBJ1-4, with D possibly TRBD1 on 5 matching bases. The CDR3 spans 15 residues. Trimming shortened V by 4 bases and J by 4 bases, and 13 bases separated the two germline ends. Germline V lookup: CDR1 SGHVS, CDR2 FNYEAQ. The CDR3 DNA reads TGTGCCAGCAGCTCCGGGACTAACCGTAATGAAAAACTGTTTTTT. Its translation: CASSSGTNRNEKLFF.

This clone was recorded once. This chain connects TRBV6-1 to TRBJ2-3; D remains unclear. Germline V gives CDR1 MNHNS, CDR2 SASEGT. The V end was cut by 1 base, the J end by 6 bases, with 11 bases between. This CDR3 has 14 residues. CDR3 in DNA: TGTGCCAGCAGTGAAGTAGTAGGAGCCGATACGCAGTATTTT. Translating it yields CASSEVVGADTQYF.

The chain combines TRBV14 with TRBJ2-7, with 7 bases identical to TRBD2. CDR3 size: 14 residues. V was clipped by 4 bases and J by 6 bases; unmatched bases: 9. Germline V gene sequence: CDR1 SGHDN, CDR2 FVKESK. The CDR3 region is CASSREREELEQYF. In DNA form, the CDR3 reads TGTGCCAGCAGCCGGGAGCGGGAAGAACTCGAGCAGTACTTC.

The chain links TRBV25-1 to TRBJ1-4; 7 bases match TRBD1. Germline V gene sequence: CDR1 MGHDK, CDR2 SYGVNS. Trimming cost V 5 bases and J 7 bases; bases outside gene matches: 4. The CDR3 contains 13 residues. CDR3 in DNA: TGTGCCAGCAGTATACAGGGGAGTGAAAAACTGTTTTTT. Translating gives CASSIQGSEKLFF.

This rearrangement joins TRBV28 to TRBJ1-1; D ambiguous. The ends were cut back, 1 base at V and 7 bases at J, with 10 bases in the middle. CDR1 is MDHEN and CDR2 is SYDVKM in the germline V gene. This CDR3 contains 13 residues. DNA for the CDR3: TGTGCCAGCAGTTTATTCGAAGGGAGTGAAGCTTTCTTT. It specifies CASSLFEGSEAFF.